Listed below are T cell receptor beta chains from one sample, sequenced in a study of shared T cell receptors in the human thymus. Sequenced by immunoSEQ multiplex PCR; TCRdb stores in-frame clones only, minus some. The repertoire holds about 660,000 clones, with approximately 89% as singletons. This sample was also put to use in a study of human thymus T cells.

Sample: thymocytes. The receptors were gathered from a boy in the first two years of life with a congenital heart defect. The CDR3 runs from the conserved cysteine through the conserved F or W. A D gene is named only where the DNA matches it firmly. Where a row states a size, it is once, few, many or the class of an expanded clone; other rows omit it.

j_gene | v_gene | d_gene | abundance | CDR3aa | CDR3nt
TRBJ1-5 | TRBV28 | NA | NA | CASHLGRGNQPQHF | TGTGCCAGCCATTTGGGGCGGGGAAATCAGCCCCAGCATTTT
TRBJ2-5 | TRBV6-5 | NA | NA | CASSWNRSGRAETQYF | TGTGCCAGCAGTTGGAACCGAAGTGGCAGGGCAGAGACCCAGTACTTC
TRBJ2-5 | TRBV11-2 | NA | NA | CASSSAWGVEETQYF | TGTGCCAGCAGCTCAGCCTGGGGGGTGGAAGAGACCCAGTACTTC
TRBJ2-1 | TRBV19 | NA | NA | CASSRSPLRGQFF | TGTGCCAGTAGCCGATCCCCCCTCCGGGGACAGTTCTTC
TRBJ1-2 | TRBV11-2 | TRBD1 | NA | CASSTGQGPGYTF | TGTGCCAGCAGCACAGGACAGGGTCCAGGCTACACCTTC
TRBJ2-1 | TRBV11-2 | NA | NA | CASSLVGSIGVNEQFF | TGTGCCAGCAGCTTAGTCGGGAGTATAGGCGTCAATGAGCAGTTCTTC
TRBJ1-2 | TRBV18 | NA | NA | CASSPQNYGYTF | TGTGCCAGCTCACCCCAGAACTATGGCTACACCTTC
TRBJ2-2 | TRBV15 | NA | NA | CATSGGADGELFF | TGTGCCACCAGCGGAGGGGCCGACGGGGAGCTGTTTTTT
TRBJ1-6 | TRBV5-1 | NA | NA | CASSFGVSDSPLHF | TGCGCCAGCAGCTTCGGGGTCTCGGATTCACCCCTCCACTTT
TRBJ2-5 | TRBV28 | TRBD2 | NA | CASSQRLAGVETQYF | TGTGCCAGCAGTCAAAGACTAGCGGGAGTAGAGACCCAGTACTTC
TRBJ2-3 | TRBV30 | TRBD2 | NA | CAWSGIRGGLGLAGPGRDTQYF | TGTGCCTGGAGTGGTATTCGGGGCGGATTGGGACTAGCGGGCCCGGGGCGCGATACGCAGTATTTT
TRBJ2-3 | TRBV28 | TRBD1 | NA | CASSLSLDRDRTDTQYF | TGTGCCAGCAGTTTATCCCTGGACAGGGACCGCACAGATACGCAGTATTTT
TRBJ1-2 | TRBV6-4 | TRBD1 | few | CASSDSPGTVAGYTF | TGTGCCAGCAGTGACAGTCCCGGGACAGTGGCTGGCTACACCTTC
TRBJ2-3 | TRBV7-9 | NA | NA | CASSLVAVISTDTQYF | TGTGCCAGCAGCTTAGTGGCAGTAATCAGCACAGATACGCAGTATTTT
TRBJ2-3 | TRBV5-6 | TRBD2 | NA | CASLFSGASTDTQYF | TGTGCCAGCCTTTTTAGCGGGGCAAGCACAGATACGCAGTATTTT
TRBJ1-1 | TRBV7-2 | TRBD1 | NA | CASSLEGGSNTEAFF | TGTGCCAGCAGCTTAGAAGGGGGCTCGAACACTGAAGCTTTCTTT
TRBJ1-1 | TRBV19 | TRBD1 | NA | CASSTQGSVNTEAFF | TGTGCCAGTAGTACACAGGGGTCCGTGAACACTGAAGCTTTCTTT
TRBJ1-2 | TRBV28 | NA | once | CASSFHVYGYTF | TGTGCCAGCAGTTTTCATGTTTATGGCTACACCTTC
TRBJ2-5 | TRBV5-6 | NA | NA | CASTQTDFETQYF | TGTGCCAGCACCCAGACAGATTTTGAGACCCAGTACTTC
TRBJ1-1 | TRBV6-5 | TRBD1 | NA | CASSYATGVTEAFF | TGTGCCAGCAGTTACGCAACAGGGGTCACTGAAGCTTTCTTT
TRBJ1-6 | TRBV19 | NA | NA | CASSPDSNNSPLHF | TGTGCCAGTAGTCCAGACAGTAATAATTCACCCCTCCACTTT
TRBJ2-7 | TRBV30 | NA | NA | CAFARGASYEQYF | TGTGCATTCGCCAGGGGGGCCTCCTACGAGCAGTACTTC
TRBJ2-7 | TRBV28 | NA | NA | CASSLWRSDYEQYF | TGTGCCAGCAGTTTATGGCGCAGCGACTACGAGCAGTACTTC
TRBJ1-2 | TRBV5-1 | TRBD1 | NA | CASIATGGLGYTF | TGTGCCAGCATCGCCACAGGGGGGCTGGGCTACACCTTC
TRBJ2-3 | TRBV30 | TRBD1 | NA | CAWSDEDRPYTDTQYF | TGTGCCTGGAGTGACGAGGACAGGCCATACACAGATACGCAGTATTTT
TRBJ2-7 | TRBV5-4 | NA | NA | CASSPGLRTWDEQYF | TGTGCCAGCAGCCCGGGTCTCAGGACTTGGGACGAGCAGTACTTC
TRBJ2-3 | TRBV5-4 | TRBD1 | NA | CASSLGSWGDRENVLYTQYF | TGTGCCAGCAGCTTGGGGTCGTGGGGCGACAGGGAGAATGTACTTTATACGCAGTATTTT
TRBJ2-7 | TRBV28 | TRBD2 | NA | CASTKPGGGNEQYF | TGTGCCAGCACCAAACCGGGGGGGGGAAACGAGCAGTACTTC
TRBJ1-1 | TRBV30 | TRBD1 | NA | CAWSHPPSRDSEAFF | TGTGCCTGGAGTCACCCCCCCAGCCGGGACAGTGAAGCTTTCTTT
TRBJ1-1 | TRBV15 | NA | NA | CATSTRTDTEAFF | TGTGCCACCAGCACGAGGACAGACACTGAAGCTTTCTTT
TRBJ1-4 | TRBV25-1 | TRBD1 | once | CASKDRQDEKLFF | TGTGCCAGCAAGGACAGGCAAGATGAAAAACTGTTTTTT
TRBJ2-1 | TRBV19 | NA | few | CASYPGGRSYNEQFF | TGTGCCAGTTACCCCGGGGGACGATCCTACAATGAGCAGTTCTTC
TRBJ1-6 | TRBV19 | NA | NA | CASGGNSPLHF | TGTGCCAGCGGCGGAAATTCACCCCTCCACTTT
TRBJ2-5 | TRBV7-7 | NA | NA | CASQAAGSETQYF | TGTGCCAGCCAGGCTGCGGGATCAGAGACCCAGTACTTC
TRBJ2-2 | TRBV10-2 | NA | NA | CASSLRQQAPGELFF | TGCGCCAGCAGCCTACGGCAACAGGCCCCGGGGGAGCTGTTTTTT
TRBJ1-1 | TRBV4-3 | NA | NA | CASSPTTQKNTEAFF | TGCGCCAGCAGCCCAACGACACAGAAAAACACTGAAGCTTTCTTT
TRBJ1-1 | TRBV5-1 | NA | NA | CASSLSQGNTEAFF | TGCGCCAGCAGCTTGAGTCAGGGAAACACTGAAGCTTTCTTT
TRBJ2-5 | TRBV19 | TRBD2 | NA | CASGGTSTEETQYF | TGTGCCAGTGGCGGGACTAGCACGGAAGAGACCCAGTACTTC
TRBJ1-4 | TRBV30 | NA | NA | CAWSLVLNEKLFF | TGTGCCTGGAGTCTGGTCCTAAATGAAAAACTGTTTTTT
TRBJ2-7 | TRBV12-5 | NA | NA | CASGLGRNWFEQYF | TGTGCTAGTGGTTTGGGGCGGAACTGGTTCGAGCAGTACTTC
TRBJ1-1 | TRBV4-1 | TRBD1 | once | CASSQDERGRGTEAFF | TGCGCCAGCAGCCAAGACGAAAGGGGGCGAGGCACTGAAGCTTTCTTT
TRBJ2-1 | TRBV5-6 | TRBD2 | NA | CASSLVYSASGGPEQFF | TGTGCCAGCAGCTTGGTTTATTCGGCTAGCGGGGGCCCCGAGCAGTTCTTC
TRBJ2-3 | TRBV4-1 | NA | NA | CASSQWCLGLLGTDTQYF | TGCGCCAGCAGCCAATGGTGCTTGGGACTCCTGGGCACAGATACGCAGTATTTT
TRBJ1-6 | TRBV27 | TRBD1 | NA | CASRARQGGSPLHF | TGTGCCAGCAGGGCCCGACAGGGGGGATCACCCCTCCACTTT